The TCR beta chain described here comes from a study of T cell changes during pregnancy in multiple sclerosis. V was clipped by 1 base and J by 0 bases; unmatched bases: 6. Per the germline V gene, CDR1 is SGHDT and CDR2 is YYEEEE. CDR3 length: 18 amino acids. Sequenced by immunoSEQ multiplex PCR; TCRdb stores in-frame clones only, minus some. This sample has about 73,000 clones, with approximately 87% found just once. The genes are TRBV5-6 and TRBJ2-1, with 11 bases that match TRBD2. The sequence came from a female donor in good health, enrolled as a control in a pregnancy study. The material sequenced was peripheral blood, taken after pregnancy. CDR3 DNA: TGTGCCAGCAGCTTGTGGCTAGCGGGGGGCCTCTCCTACAATGAGCAGTTCTTC. This translates into CASSLWLAGGLSYNEQFF.